The clone carrying this T cell receptor beta chain came up many times. Its antigen is not known. This sample was included in a study of T cells in Graves' hyperthyroidism and ophthalmopathy. Study at large: Upon initial diagnosis and before any treatment, peripheral blood was collected.

The investigators amplified TCR beta CDR3 regions from RNA transcripts. When the TCR CDR3 underwent first-round RT-PCR, the HTBI primer set was used. TCRdb processed the multiplex PCR reads anew with MiXCR; each CDR3 protein has one entry. The table shows 25,000 to 30,000 distinct CDR3 sequences, with 45% occurring only once. The study, taken as a whole, reports: Clonotypes that were expanded in thyroid above 0.001 mostly appeared in blood too. Ophthalmopathy was distinguished from stable hyperthyroidism by 13 V-J signatures.

PBMCs were sourced from roughly 10 ml fresh peripheral blood. The sequence was obtained from a woman aged 25-40 years with Graves' hyperthyroidism. Material for sequencing was blood.

The CDR3 nucleotides read TGTGCCAGCAGTGAGGGACAATGGAACGGTCAGCCCCAGCATTTT. It yields the protein CASSEGQWNGQPQHF. The chain employs TRBV6-2 or TRBV6-3 and TRBJ1-5, with D possibly matching TRBD1 (6 bases). This CDR3 is built from 15 residues. Germline values: CDR1 MNHEY, CDR2 SVGEGT. Trimming removed 5 bases from V and 6 bases from J, with 17 bases in between.